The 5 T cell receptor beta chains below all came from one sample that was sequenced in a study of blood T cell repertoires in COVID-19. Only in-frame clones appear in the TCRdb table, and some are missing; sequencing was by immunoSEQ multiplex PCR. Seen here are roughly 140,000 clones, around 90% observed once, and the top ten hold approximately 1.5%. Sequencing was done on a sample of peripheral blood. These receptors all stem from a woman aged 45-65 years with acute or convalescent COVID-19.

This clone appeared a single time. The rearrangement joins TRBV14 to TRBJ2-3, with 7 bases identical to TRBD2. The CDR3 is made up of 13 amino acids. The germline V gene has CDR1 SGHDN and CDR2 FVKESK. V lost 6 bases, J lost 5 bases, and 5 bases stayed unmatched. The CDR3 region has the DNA TGTGCCAGCAGTTACGGACTAGAAGATACGCAGTATTTT. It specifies CASSYGLEDTQYF.

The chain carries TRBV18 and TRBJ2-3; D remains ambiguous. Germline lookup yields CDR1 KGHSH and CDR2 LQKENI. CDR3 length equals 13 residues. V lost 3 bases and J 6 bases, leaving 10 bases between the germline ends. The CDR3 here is CASSPITADTQYF. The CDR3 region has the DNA TGTGCCAGCTCACCGATAACCGCGGATACGCAGTATTTT.

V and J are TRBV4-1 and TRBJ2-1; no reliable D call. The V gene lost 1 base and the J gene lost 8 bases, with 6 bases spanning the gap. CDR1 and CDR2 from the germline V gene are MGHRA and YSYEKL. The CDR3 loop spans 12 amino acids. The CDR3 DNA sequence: TGCGCCAGCAGCCAAGGAGTTGATGAGCAGTTCTTC. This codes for CASSQGVDEQFF.

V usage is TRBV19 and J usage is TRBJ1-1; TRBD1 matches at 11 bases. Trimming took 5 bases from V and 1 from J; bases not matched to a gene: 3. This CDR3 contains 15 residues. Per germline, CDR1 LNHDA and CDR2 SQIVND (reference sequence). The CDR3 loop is CASSPGQGGNTEAFF. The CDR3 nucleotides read TGTGCCAGTAGTCCGGGACAGGGGGGGAACACTGAAGCTTTCTTT.

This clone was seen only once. The CDR3 sequence: CASSPSLGDNSPLHF. CDR3 DNA: TGTGCCAGCAGTCCGAGTCTAGGAGACAATTCACCCCTCCACTTT. The gene calls are TRBV6-6 and TRBJ1-6, with unresolved D. This CDR3 is built from 15 residues. V was pared by 5 bases and J by 7 bases, with 15 bases between. Germline values: CDR1 MNHNY, CDR2 SVGAGI (reference sequence).